Below are 32 T cell receptor beta chains sequenced from a single sample in a study of Ad26.COV2.S vaccination and SARS-CoV-2 variants. Treatment: some 19 received Ad26.COV2.S at low or high dose, single or two shots; several received placebo; per-sample allocation not given. Day 63 after the first vaccine or placebo injection was the time point for sampling. Here immunoSEQ multiplex PCR was the method, and the copy in TCRdb shows in-frame clones only, minus some. The sample comprises about 350,000 clones, around 84% of which are singletons, and 3% to 4% rests with the top ten. The sample in question was peripheral blood, obtained in a trial of Ad26.COV2.S vaccine versus placebo. Receptors originate from a person between 18 and 60 years old who received the Ad26.COV2.S COVID-19 vaccine or a placebo.

The rearrangement links TRBV11-2 to TRBJ2-1, with 12 nucleotides matching TRBD2. The trim removed 5 bases at V and 7 bases at J, leaving 6 bases unmatched. CDR3 length: 15 amino acids. Per germline, CDR1 SGHAT and CDR2 FQNNGV. CDR3 in amino acids: CASSLAGGPGNEQFF. The CDR3, as DNA: TGTGCCAGCAGCCTAGCGGGAGGGCCGGGGAATGAGCAGTTCTTC.

The chain carries TRBV9 and TRBJ2-7; 11 bases are shared with TRBD2. V was pared by 3 bases and J by 1 base, with 3 bases of the junction left unmatched. Germline CDR1 and CDR2: SGDLS and YYNGEE. CDR3 size: 15 residues. CDR3 loop: CASSEGLADSYEQYF. For the CDR3, the DNA is TGTGCCAGCAGCGAGGGACTAGCGGATTCCTACGAGCAGTACTTC.

The rearrangement uses TRBV7-2 and TRBJ2-7; no firm D call. This CDR3 spans 14 amino acids. The V gene's germline CDR1 is SGHTA and CDR2 FQGNSA. The V end lost 1 base, the J end lost 6 bases, and 13 bases lay between the germline ends. CDR3 DNA sequence: TGTGCCAGCAGCTTAGAAGGAACAGTTCGCGAGCAGTACTTC. Translation gives CASSLEGTVREQYF.

This clone showed up just a few times. J is TRBJ1-6 and V is TRBV27; 7 bases fit TRBD1. Germline CDR1 is MNHEY and CDR2 is SMNVEV (reference sequence). The CDR3 extends over 13 amino acids. With 4 bases clipped from V and 10 bases from J, the junction kept 4 bases outside the gene matches. CDR3 bases: TGTGCCAGCAGTTGGGCAGGGGGGTCACCCCTCCACTTT. Translation: CASSWAGGSPLHF.

The table lists this clone with a few counts. The genes are TRBV6-6 and TRBJ2-5; TRBD2 matches at 7 bases. The CDR3 runs to 15 residues. Germline V CDR1 and CDR2: MNHNY, SVGAGI (reference sequence). Trimming cost V 6 bases and J 1 base; bases outside gene matches: 8. The CDR3 sequence: CASSSTGTTQETQYF. As DNA, the CDR3 is TGTGCCAGCAGCTCTACCGGGACTACCCAAGAGACCCAGTACTTC.

This chain connects TRBV6-1 to TRBJ2-4; D is ambiguous. V lost 2 bases and J 1 base, leaving 6 bases between the germline ends. The CDR3 is 14 amino acids. The germline V gene has CDR1 MNHNS and CDR2 SASEGT. The DNA for the CDR3 is TGTGCCAGCAGTGAAATGGGTGCCAAAAACATTCAGTACTTC. It encodes CASSEMGAKNIQYF.

The chain carries TRBV5-1 and TRBJ1-1; D unclear. Trimming took off 4 bases at V and 2 bases at J, with 6 bases between the two ends. The CDR3 runs 12 residues. Germline-derived CDR1 and CDR2 are SGHRS and YFSETQ. In DNA form, the CDR3 reads TGCGCCAGCAGCCCTGGTAACACTGAAGCTTTCTTT. Protein: CASSPGNTEAFF.

The chain employs TRBV27 and TRBJ1-2, with 8 bases lining up with TRBD1. The CDR3 consists of 14 residues. J lost 7 bases, V lost 5 bases, and 9 bases had no gene match. CDR1 is MNHEY, CDR2 SMNVEV, per germline (reference sequence). The CDR3 nucleotides read TGTGCCAGCAGTACGACGACAGGGGCTACTGGCTACACCTTC. Its translation: CASSTTTGATGYTF.

The chain carries TRBV7-9 and TRBJ2-5; D possibly corresponds to TRBD1 (5 bases). Trimming took off 4 bases at V and 1 base at J, with 10 bases between the two ends. There are 14 residues in the CDR3. Germline CDR1 is SEHNR and CDR2 is FQNEAQ (reference sequence). The DNA for the CDR3 is TGTGCCAGCAGCTCCACAGGCTCCCAAGAGACCCAGTACTTC. It yields the protein CASSSTGSQETQYF.

The J gene is TRBJ2-1, the V gene TRBV5-4; TRBD1 agrees at 7 bases. This CDR3 has 16 residues. Trimming cost V 4 bases and J 0 bases; bases outside gene matches: 7. The germline V gene encodes CDR1 SGHNT and CDR2 YYREEE (reference sequence). The CDR3 region has the DNA TGTGCCAGCAGCACTAGACAGGGTAGCTCCTACAATGAGCAGTTCTTC. Translation: CASSTRQGSSYNEQFF.

This clone was observed once. The chain uses TRBV19 and TRBJ1-4; 7 positions agree with TRBD1. V shed 8 bases, J shed 3 bases, and the junction held 9 bases outside the gene matches. Germline CDR1 is LNHDA and CDR2 is SQIVND (reference sequence). CDR3 length: 15 residues. The CDR3 DNA follows: TGTGCCAGTGGTCCAGCCGGGACAGCTAATGAAAAACTGTTTTTT. Encoded protein: CASGPAGTANEKLFF.

The rearrangement uses TRBV19 and TRBJ1-4; the D gene is possibly TRBD1 (6 bases). Trimming took 4 bases from V and 7 from J, leaving 16 bases between them. The germline CDR1 and CDR2 sequences are LNHDA and SQIVND (reference sequence). The CDR3 extends over 15 amino acids. CDR3 sequence reads: CASSTVGLGGEKLFF. For the CDR3, the DNA is TGTGCCAGTAGTACAGTGGGCCTAGGGGGTGAAAAACTGTTTTTT. The variable domain in full, completed from reference TRBV19 and TRBJ1-4, reads DGGITQSPKYLFRKEGQNVTLSCEQNLNHDAMYWYRQDPGQGLRLIYYSQIVNDFQKGDIAEGYSVSREKKESFPLTVTSAQKNPTAFYLCASSTVGLGGEKLFFGSGTQLSVL.

This clone came up a few times. The chain links TRBV4-1 to TRBJ1-6; the D gene is possibly TRBD1 (6 bases). Germline V lookup: CDR1 MGHRA, CDR2 YSYEKL. The CDR3 is made up of 15 amino acids. With 0 bases removed from V and 6 bases from J, the gap between germline ends came to 9 bases. This CDR3 reads CASSQEWTANSPLHF. The CDR3 DNA sequence: TGCGCCAGCAGCCAAGAGTGGACAGCTAATTCACCCCTCCACTTT.

The chain is built from TRBV11-2 and TRBJ2-7; D not resolved. V lost 5 bases and J 2 bases, leaving 19 bases between the germline ends. This CDR3 region has 16 residues. The V gene's germline CDR1 is SGHAT and CDR2 FQNNGV. The CDR3 loop is CASSREQKTLTYEQYF. The CDR3 DNA follows: TGTGCCAGCAGCCGAGAACAGAAAACCTTAACCTACGAGCAGTACTTC.

The chain carries TRBV6-5 and TRBJ2-7; 9 bases agree with TRBD1. The CDR3 runs 13 residues. Germline V gene sequence: CDR1 MNHEY, CDR2 SVGAGI. J was trimmed by 2 bases and V by 5 bases; bases with no gene match: 1. The CDR3: CASSRDRAYEQYF. In DNA, the CDR3 is TGTGCCAGCAGTCGGGACAGGGCCTACGAGCAGTACTTC.

This chain uses TRBV6-5 with TRBJ2-3; D gene unclear. Trimming stripped 4 bases from V and 4 bases from J, with 9 bases between. Germline V gives CDR1 MNHEY, CDR2 SVGAGI. CDR3 length equals 13 residues. CDR3 loop: CASSFQLADTQYF. CDR3 bases: TGTGCCAGCAGTTTCCAATTAGCAGATACGCAGTATTTT.

The chain couples TRBV11-2 to TRBJ1-1, with D maybe TRBD1 (5 bases). The V gene lost 5 bases and the J gene lost 0 bases, with 22 bases spanning the gap. The germline V gene encodes CDR1 SGHAT and CDR2 FQNNGV. This CDR3 is built from 18 residues. The CDR3: CASSPLGALRRMNTEAFF. The CDR3 DNA follows: TGTGCCAGCAGCCCCCTAGGGGCCCTCCGAAGAATGAACACTGAAGCTTTCTTT.

The rearrangement uses TRBV7-9 and TRBJ2-7, with D possibly TRBD1 on 6 matching bases. CDR1 is SEHNR and CDR2 is FQNEAQ in the germline V gene (reference sequence). CDR3 size: 14 residues. The V gene lost 4 bases and the J gene lost 2 bases, with 12 bases spanning the gap. CDR3 DNA: TGTGCCAGCAGCTCCGGGACATTACCCTACGAGCAGTACTTC. It translates to CASSSGTLPYEQYF.

This rearrangement joins TRBV28 to TRBJ2-3, with 10 bases lining up with TRBD2. There are 18 residues in the CDR3. After removal of 5 bases from V and 1 base from J, the junction contained 12 bases not matched to a gene. CDR1 is MDHEN and CDR2 is SYDVKM in the germline V gene. CDR3 region: CASSTFLAGVGGTDTQYF. DNA of the CDR3: TGTGCCAGCAGTACATTCCTAGCGGGGGTGGGGGGCACAGATACGCAGTATTTT.

The chain joins TRBV15 to TRBJ2-2; a possible D gene is TRBD1 (6 bases). V lost 3 bases to trimming and J lost 7 bases, with 21 bases between them. The CDR3 sequence is 17 residues long. CDR1 and CDR2 from the germline V gene are LNHNV and YYDKDF (reference sequence). For the CDR3, the DNA is TGTGCCACCAGCAGGGACCCGATAGGGGGTGCTCGCGGGGAGCTGTTTTTT. Protein product: CATSRDPIGGARGELFF.

The V call is TRBV10-3, the J call TRBJ2-3; 7 bases line up with TRBD1. Trimming cost V 9 bases and J 2 bases; bases outside gene matches: 5. This CDR3 is 13 amino acids long. Per germline, CDR1 ENHRY and CDR2 SYGVKD. CDR3 DNA sequence: TGTGCCATACTGGGACAGTACACAGATACGCAGTATTTT. Translated, it gives CAILGQYTDTQYF.

The chain links TRBV10-3 to TRBJ2-7; 10 bases align to TRBD2. Germline CDR1 is ENHRY and CDR2 is SYGVKD. V was pared by 2 bases and J by 4 bases, with 2 bases of the junction left unmatched. The length of the CDR3 is 14 residues. CDR3 DNA: TGTGCCATCAGTGAGACTAGCGGGAAGTACGAGCAGTACTTC. Its translation: CAISETSGKYEQYF.

This chain joins TRBV27 and TRBJ1-1, with 7 bases lining up with TRBD1. Germline assignment: CDR1 MNHEY and CDR2 SMNVEV (reference sequence). V was clipped by 6 bases and J by 5 bases; unmatched bases: 6. CDR3 length: 13 residues. In nucleotides, the CDR3 is TGTGCCAGCAGCTACAGGGGAGAGACTGAAGCTTTCTTT. Residues: CASSYRGETEAFF.

The genes are TRBV7-2 and TRBJ1-1; no reliable D call. CDR3 length: 15 residues. The V and J ends lost 5 bases and 1 base respectively, with 14 bases between them. The germline CDR1 and CDR2 sequences are SGHTA and FQGNSA. CDR3 in DNA: TGTGCCAGCAGCGCCCCCCCACGGGGGAACACTGAAGCTTTCTTT. Translating gives CASSAPPRGNTEAFF.

This chain connects TRBV11-2 to TRBJ2-7, with 7 bases matching TRBD1. This CDR3 is 14 amino acids long. J gave up 4 bases and V 1 base, and 4 bases lay outside the gene matches. Germline V gene lookup returns CDR1 SGHAT and CDR2 FQNNGV. The CDR3 protein is CASSLGQGEYEQYF. DNA of the CDR3: TGTGCCAGCAGCTTAGGACAGGGTGAATACGAGCAGTACTTC.

The J gene is TRBJ2-3, the V gene TRBV7-2, with a weak D call TRBD2 (7 bases). Germline V gives CDR1 SGHTA, CDR2 FQGNSA. The CDR3 totals 20 residues. Trimming cost V 0 bases and J 6 bases, with 28 bases left between them. The CDR3 loop is CASSLAILQLGGAESDTQYF. DNA for the CDR3: TGTGCCAGCAGCTTAGCAATCCTACAACTAGGGGGGGCCGAGTCGGATACGCAGTATTTT.

The rearrangement joins TRBV2 to TRBJ2-7, with 12 bases that match TRBD2. V dropped 4 bases and J dropped 2; count of bases not matched to a gene: 3. From germline, CDR1 is SNHLY and CDR2 FYNNEI. The CDR3 loop spans 15 amino acids. The CDR3: CASSGASGRAYEQYF. CDR3 nucleotide sequence: TGTGCCAGCAGTGGAGCTAGCGGGAGGGCCTACGAGCAGTACTTC.

This chain links TRBV4-3 with TRBJ1-5; weak D call: TRBD1 (5 bases). Trimming shortened V by 0 bases and J by 0 bases, and 9 bases separated the two germline ends. The V gene's germline CDR1 is LGHNA and CDR2 YSLEER. There are 16 residues in the CDR3. The CDR3, as DNA: TGCGCCAGCAGCCAAGAGGCAGGGTCTAGCAATCAGCCCCAGCATTTT. Its protein product is CASSQEAGSSNQPQHF.

V usage is TRBV28 and J usage is TRBJ2-2; a possible D gene is TRBD1 (6 bases). Germline values: CDR1 MDHEN, CDR2 SYDVKM. V was pared by 6 bases and J by 0 bases, with 14 bases between. This CDR3 spans 16 amino acids. In DNA form, the CDR3 reads TGTGCCAGCAGCCTCACCCGGACAGCGAACACCGGGGAGCTGTTTTTT. Amino acid sequence: CASSLTRTANTGELFF.

The genes are TRBV30 and TRBJ2-7; TRBD2 aligns across 10 bases. CDR3 size: 14 residues. V was clipped by 1 base and J by 5 bases; unmatched bases: 5. From germline, CDR1 is GTSNPN and CDR2 SVGIG (reference sequence). CDR3 coding DNA: TGTGCCTGGAGTGGACTAGCGGGCCAGGACGAGCAGTACTTC. Protein product: CAWSGLAGQDEQYF.

J is TRBJ2-4 and V is TRBV9, with 7 bases lining up with TRBD2. Trimming cost V 3 bases and J 6 bases; bases outside gene matches: 6. The germline V gene has CDR1 SGDLS and CDR2 YYNGEE. This CDR3 is built from 14 residues. The CDR3 bases are TGTGCCAGCAGCGCGACCCGCGGGGGAAACATTCAGTACTTC. Protein sequence: CASSATRGGNIQYF.

V gene TRBV3-1 (or the pseudogene TRBV3-2) combines with J gene TRBJ1-6; TRBD1 matches 7 bases. The V and J ends lost 1 base and 7 bases, in that order; junction bases with no gene match: 4. This CDR3 comprises 15 residues. Germline assignment: CDR1 LGHDT and CDR2 YNNKEL (reference sequence). The CDR3: CASSQARQGNSPLHF. DNA for the CDR3: TGTGCCAGCAGCCAAGCACGACAGGGAAATTCACCCCTCCACTTT.